These T cell receptor beta chains were read from a single sample in a study of T cells during gluten challenge in celiac disease. MiXCR, applied by TCRdb to the single-cell sequencing reads, yields one record per CDR3 protein. The sample yields about 300 distinct CDR3 sequences, 50% to 60% seen once. Material: gluten-specific CD4+ T cells sorted from blood using tetramers, obtained at baseline or on day 6, 14 or 28 of gluten challenge (not recorded which). The receptors come from a female donor with celiac disease. Each CDR3 is given with its conserved first and last residue. A D gene is named only where the DNA matches it firmly. Clone size is given for some rows only: seen once, a few or many times, or a class if the clone is expanded.

V: TRBV6-4; length: 17; size: .; D: TRBD2; J: TRBJ2-3; CDR3: CASSDSSGRAGTDTQYF; DNA: TGTGCCAGCAGTGACTCGAGCGGGAGGGCCGGCACAGATACGCAGTATTTT
V: TRBV6-2/TRBV6-3; length: 12; size: hyperexpanded; D: .; J: TRBJ1-5; CDR3: CASRKWDQPQHF; DNA: TGTGCCAGCAGGAAGTGGGATCAGCCCCAGCATTTT
V: TRBV4-3; length: 12; size: .; D: .; J: TRBJ2-1; CDR3: CASSFRGNEQFF; DNA: TGCGCCAGCAGTTTTAGGGGCAATGAGCAGTTCTTC
V: TRBV28; length: 14; size: .; D: TRBD1; J: TRBJ1-2; CDR3: CASRGQGANYGYTF; DNA: TGTGCCAGCAGGGGACAGGGAGCTAACTATGGCTACACCTTC
V: TRBV20-1; length: 14; size: .; D: .; J: TRBJ2-3; CDR3: CSAIVGFGTDTQYF; DNA: TGCAGTGCTATAGTGGGTTTTGGGACAGATACGCAGTATTTT
V: TRBV27; length: 14; size: .; D: .; J: TRBJ2-5; CDR3: CASSWRGLQETQYF; DNA: TGTGCCAGCAGTTGGAGGGGGCTCCAAGAGACCCAGTACTTC
V: TRBV4-1; length: 16; size: many; D: .; J: TRBJ2-7; CDR3: CASSQDAQPSLYEQYF; DNA: TGCGCCAGCAGCCAAGACGCACAGCCCAGTCTCTACGAGCAGTACTTC
V: TRBV5-1; length: 17; size: hyperexpanded; D: .; J: TRBJ2-3; CDR3: CASSLTAGTFSTDTQYF; DNA: TGCGCCAGCAGTCTCACCGCCGGGACCTTCAGCACAGATACGCAGTATTTT
V: TRBV5-6; length: 16; size: few; D: TRBD2; J: TRBJ2-7; CDR3: CASSLFGLAGSGEQYF; DNA: TGTGCCAGCAGCTTGTTTGGACTAGCAGGGAGTGGAGAGCAGTACTTC
V: TRBV12-3/TRBV12-4; length: 13; size: .; D: .; J: TRBJ2-1; CDR3: CASSLTAQDEQFF; DNA: TGTGCCAGCAGTTTGACGGCTCAGGATGAGCAGTTCTTC
V: TRBV7-2; length: 15; size: .; D: .; J: TRBJ2-1; CDR3: CTSRKQGLDQGEQFF; DNA: TGTACCAGCAGAAAACAGGGCCTCGACCAAGGCGAGCAGTTCTTC
V: TRBV5-1; length: 16; size: .; D: TRBD1; J: TRBJ2-2; CDR3: CASSLVGGWDTGELFF; DNA: TGCGCCAGCAGCTTGGTAGGGGGCTGGGACACCGGGGAGCTGTTTTTT
V: TRBV19; length: 14; size: .; D: TRBD1; J: TRBJ2-7; CDR3: CASSVRTGGAVQYF; DNA: TGTGCCAGTAGTGTCCGGACAGGGGGCGCGGTGCAGTACTTC
V: TRBV14; length: 16; size: .; D: TRBD2; J: TRBJ2-1; CDR3: CASSQGLPSGRYEQFF; DNA: TGTGCCAGCAGCCAAGGTCTCCCTAGCGGGAGGTATGAGCAGTTCTTC
V: TRBV5-1; length: 11; size: .; D: .; J: TRBJ2-5; CDR3: CASSFEETQYF; DNA: TGCGCCAGCAGTTTCGAAGAGACCCAGTACTTC
V: TRBV7-2; length: 14; size: few; D: .; J: TRBJ1-2; CDR3: CASSPHMIRDGYTF; DNA: TGTGCCAGCAGCCCCCACATGATAAGGGATGGCTACACCTTC
V: TRBV29-1; length: 17; size: .; D: TRBD1; J: TRBJ2-3; CDR3: CSVALLVTGDGTDTQYF; DNA: TGCAGCGTTGCACTATTAGTTACAGGGGATGGCACAGATACGCAGTATTTT
V: TRBV28; length: 15; size: .; D: TRBD1; J: TRBJ1-6; CDR3: CASSQIGQGRSPLHF; DNA: TGTGCCAGCAGCCAAATCGGACAGGGGAGGTCACCCCTCCACTTT
V: TRBV5-6; length: 13; size: .; D: TRBD1; J: TRBJ1-2; CDR3: CASSQGTGYGYTF; DNA: TGTGCCAGCAGCCAAGGGACAGGGTATGGCTACACCTTC
V: TRBV7-3; length: 14; size: .; D: .; J: TRBJ1-2; CDR3: CASSLTGWDTTAAF; DNA: TGTGCCAGCAGCTTAACGGGCTGGGACACAACGGCCGCCTTC
V: TRBV25-1; length: 15; size: .; D: .; J: TRBJ1-1; CDR3: CASGWGGIRNTEAFF; DNA: TGTGCCAGCGGGTGGGGCGGGATAAGAAACACTGAAGCTTTCTTT
V: TRBV5-5; length: 13; size: .; D: .; J: TRBJ1-5; CDR3: CASSFVAYQPQHF; DNA: TGTGCCAGCAGCTTCGTAGCCTATCAGCCCCAGCATTTT
V: TRBV4-1; length: 14; size: .; D: .; J: TRBJ2-7; CDR3: CASSQGQGGDEQYF; DNA: TGCGCCAGCAGCCAAGGGCAGGGTGGCGACGAGCAGTACTTC
V: TRBV5-1; length: 13; size: .; D: .; J: TRBJ1-1; CDR3: CASSFSLDTEAFF; DNA: TGCGCCAGCAGCTTTTCTCTGGACACTGAAGCTTTCTTT
V: TRBV20-1; length: 13; size: .; D: .; J: TRBJ1-4; CDR3: CSASSRGGEKLFF; DNA: TGCAGTGCTTCGTCAAGGGGAGGTGAAAAACTGTTTTTT
V: TRBV19; length: 14; size: .; D: .; J: TRBJ2-7; CDR3: CASSPMGTPYEQYF; DNA: TGTGCCAGTAGTCCCATGGGGACTCCCTACGAGCAGTACTTC
V: TRBV24-1; length: 14; size: .; D: .; J: TRBJ1-2; CDR3: CATSDFQLNYGYTF; DNA: TGTGCCACCAGTGATTTTCAGCTTAACTATGGCTACACCTTC
V: TRBV9; length: 17; size: .; D: TRBD1; J: TRBJ1-5; CDR3: CASSSKSRQGARQPQHF; DNA: TGTGCCAGCAGCTCAAAAAGCCGACAGGGGGCTAGGCAGCCCCAGCATTTT
V: TRBV20-1; length: 13; size: .; D: .; J: TRBJ1-3; CDR3: CSASPAPGNTIYF; DNA: TGCAGTGCTAGCCCCGCCCCAGGAAACACCATATATTTT
V: TRBV6-2/TRBV6-3; length: 13; size: large; D: .; J: TRBJ1-5; CDR3: CASSPTLGGAQHF; DNA: TGTGCCAGCAGCCCGACCCTTGGGGGAGCCCAGCATTTT
V: TRBV4-2; length: 17; size: .; D: .; J: TRBJ1-3; CDR3: CASSQDGPVTSGNTIYF; DNA: TGTGCCAGCAGCCAAGATGGTCCAGTTACCTCTGGAAACACCATATATTTT
V: TRBV4-2; length: 16; size: large; D: TRBD2; J: TRBJ2-7; CDR3: CASSQDFERGGREQYF; DNA: TGTGCCAGCAGCCAAGATTTCGAGCGGGGGGGCCGGGAGCAGTACTTC
V: TRBV4-3; length: 18; size: .; D: TRBD2; J: TRBJ2-5; CDR3: CASSQGAGTSGRDETQYF; DNA: TGCGCCAGCAGCCAAGGAGCCGGGACTAGCGGGAGGGATGAGACCCAGTACTTC
V: TRBV7-2; length: 15; size: .; D: TRBD1; J: TRBJ2-2; CDR3: CASSLNGQGAGELFF; DNA: TGTGCCAGCAGCTTGAATGGACAGGGGGCCGGGGAGCTGTTTTTT
V: TRBV20-1; length: 12; size: .; D: .; J: TRBJ1-4; CDR3: CSANQGSEKLFF; DNA: TGCAGTGCTAACCAGGGGAGCGAAAAACTGTTTTTT
V: TRBV9; length: 14; size: .; D: .; J: TRBJ2-3; CDR3: CASSVAHSTDTQYF; DNA: TGTGCCAGCAGCGTAGCTCATAGCACAGATACGCAGTATTTT
V: TRBV19; length: 18; size: .; D: .; J: TRBJ2-6; CDR3: CASSIYELGAAGANVLTF; DNA: TGTGCCAGTAGTATATATGAGCTGGGGGCGGCTGGGGCCAACGTCCTGACTTTC
V: TRBV19; length: 15; size: few; D: .; J: TRBJ2-2; CDR3: CASSIMGSDTGELFF; DNA: TGTGCCAGTAGTATAATGGGGTCAGACACCGGGGAGCTGTTTTTT
V: TRBV7-6; length: 16; size: .; D: TRBD2; J: TRBJ2-3; CDR3: CASSFLAGAGGDTQYF; DNA: TGTGCCAGCAGCTTCCTAGCGGGAGCAGGAGGAGATACGCAGTATTTT
V: TRBV7-3; length: 14; size: .; D: .; J: TRBJ2-1; CDR3: CASSFSPWVPEQFF; DNA: TGTGCCAGCAGCTTCTCGCCCTGGGTTCCTGAGCAGTTCTTC